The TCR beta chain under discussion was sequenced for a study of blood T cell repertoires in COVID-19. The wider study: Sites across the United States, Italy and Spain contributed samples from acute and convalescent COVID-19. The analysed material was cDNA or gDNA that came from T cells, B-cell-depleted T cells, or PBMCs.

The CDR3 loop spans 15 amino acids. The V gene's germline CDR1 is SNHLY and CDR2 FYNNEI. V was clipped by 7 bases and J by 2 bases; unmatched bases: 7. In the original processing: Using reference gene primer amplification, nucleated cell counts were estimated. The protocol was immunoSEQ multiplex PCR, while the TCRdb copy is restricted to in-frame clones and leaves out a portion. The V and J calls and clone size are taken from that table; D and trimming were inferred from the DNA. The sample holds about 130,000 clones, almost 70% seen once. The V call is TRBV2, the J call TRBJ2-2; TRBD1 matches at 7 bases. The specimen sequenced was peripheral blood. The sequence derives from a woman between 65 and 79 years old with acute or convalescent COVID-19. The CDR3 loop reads CASTLRGPNTGELFF. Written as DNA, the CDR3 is TGTGCCAGCACATTAAGGGGGCCCAACACCGGGGAGCTGTTTTTT. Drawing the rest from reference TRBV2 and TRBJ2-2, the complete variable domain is EPEVTQTPSHQVTQMGQEVILRCVPISNHLYFYWYRQILGQKVEFLVSFYNNEISEKSEIFDDQFSVERPDGSNFTLKIRSTKLEDSAMYFCASTLRGPNTGELFFGEGSRLTVL.